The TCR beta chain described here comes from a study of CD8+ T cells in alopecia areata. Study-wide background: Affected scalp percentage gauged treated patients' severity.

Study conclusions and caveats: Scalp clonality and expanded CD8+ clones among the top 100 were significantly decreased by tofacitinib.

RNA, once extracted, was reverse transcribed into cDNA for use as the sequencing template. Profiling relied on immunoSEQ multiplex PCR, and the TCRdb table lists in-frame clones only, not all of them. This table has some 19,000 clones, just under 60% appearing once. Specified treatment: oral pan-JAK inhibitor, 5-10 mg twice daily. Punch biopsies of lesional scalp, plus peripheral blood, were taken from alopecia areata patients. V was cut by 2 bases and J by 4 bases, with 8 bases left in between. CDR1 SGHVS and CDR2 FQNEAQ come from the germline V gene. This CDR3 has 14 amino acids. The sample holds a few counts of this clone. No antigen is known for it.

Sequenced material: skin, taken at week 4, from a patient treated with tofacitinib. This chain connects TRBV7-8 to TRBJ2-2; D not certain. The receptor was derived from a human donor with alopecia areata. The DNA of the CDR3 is TGTGCCAGCAGCTTATATTTGGGCACCGGGGAGCTGTTTTTT. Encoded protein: CASSLYLGTGELFF.